The next 10 T cell receptor beta chains were all read from a single sample in a study of T cell changes during pregnancy in multiple sclerosis. Method: immunoSEQ multiplex PCR; TCRdb's copy keeps in-frame clones and lacks some. The table has around 40,000 clones, more than 90% seen once. The sequenced sample was CD4+ T cells from peripheral blood mononuclear cells, obtained in the second trimester of pregnancy. The source of these receptors is a female donor with multiple sclerosis, enrolled in a pregnancy study.

This clone is a singleton in its sample. The genes are TRBV4-3 and TRBJ2-2; tentative D call: TRBD2 (7 bases). The V end was cut by 4 bases, the J end by 6 bases, with 21 bases between. The CDR3 runs to 17 residues. In germline, CDR1 is LGHNA, CDR2 YSLEER. The CDR3 loop reads CASSRTWGGARAGELFF. CDR3 bases: TGCGCCAGCAGCCGCACCTGGGGGGGGGCGCGGGCCGGGGAGCTGTTTTTT.

Here the CDR3 DNA reads TGTGCCAGCACCCCACAGTCGAGTCTGGAAGGTGAGCAGTTCTTC. It translates to CASTPQSSLEGEQFF. V and J are TRBV28 and TRBJ2-1; D is unresolved. The CDR3 runs 15 residues. Germline values: CDR1 MDHEN, CDR2 SYDVKM. Trimming took off 7 bases at V and 9 bases at J, with 22 bases between the two ends.

The chain joins TRBV9 to TRBJ2-7, with a weak D call TRBD1 (6 bases). The V end lost 4 bases, the J end lost 4 bases, and 21 bases lay between the germline ends. The germline CDR1 and CDR2 sequences are SGDLS and YYNGEE. The CDR3 loop spans 16 amino acids. This chain's CDR3 is CASSPQDSREGYEQYF. The CDR3 DNA is TGTGCCAGCAGCCCCCAGGACAGCCGAGAAGGGTACGAGCAGTACTTC.

CDR3 region: CASSLVGLGYEQYF. CDR3 in DNA: TGTGCCAGCAGCTTAGTTGGACTAGGCTACGAGCAGTACTTC. The chain uses TRBV7-2 and TRBJ2-7; 7 bases are a match to TRBD2. The germline CDR1 and CDR2 sequences are SGHTA and FQGNSA. J was trimmed by 3 bases and V by 1 base; bases with no gene match: 3. This CDR3 is 14 amino acids long.

The rearrangement joins TRBV19 to TRBJ1-5; unclear D gene. CDR3 length equals 14 residues. CDR1 and CDR2 from the germline V gene are LNHDA and SQIVND (reference sequence). Between the trimmed V and J ends, which lost 6 bases and 0 bases, there was a span of 9 bases. CDR3 residues: CASRRAYSNQPQHF. Written as DNA, the CDR3 is TGTGCCAGTAGGCGAGCATATAGCAATCAGCCCCAGCATTTT.

V usage is TRBV2 and J usage is TRBJ1-3; no clear D. The CDR3 totals 14 residues. CDR1 and CDR2 (germline): SNHLY, FYNNEI. Trimming shortened V by 7 bases and J by 4 bases, and 14 bases separated the two germline ends. The CDR3 loop reads CASTPAGAGNTIYF. As DNA, the CDR3 is TGTGCCAGCACCCCAGCCGGAGCGGGAAACACCATATATTTT.

This sequence joins TRBV7-2 and TRBJ1-2; 7 bases match TRBD1. Trimming cost V 5 bases and J 4 bases; bases outside gene matches: 7. This CDR3 comprises 14 residues. Germline loops: CDR1 SGHTA, CDR2 FQGNSA. CDR3 amino acids: CASSPKRGPYGYTF. The CDR3 coding sequence is TGTGCCAGCAGCCCGAAGAGGGGGCCCTATGGCTACACCTTC.

V and J are TRBV20-1 and TRBJ1-6; no clear D gene. V lost 3 bases and J lost 14, with 8 bases in between. The CDR3 length is 10 residues. CDR1 is DFQATT and CDR2 is SNEGSKA in the germline V gene (reference sequence). DNA of the CDR3: TGCAGTGCTAGGCGGCTCACCCTCCACTTT. Amino acids: CSARRLTLHF.

The V gene is TRBV30, the J gene TRBJ2-7; TRBD1 matches 7 bases. The germline gives CDR1 GTSNPN, CDR2 SVGIG (reference sequence). Germline trimming cut 2 bases from V and 1 base from J; bases unmatched to any gene: 2. The CDR3 runs to 13 residues. The CDR3: CAWSSGQSYEQYF. CDR3 DNA sequence: TGTGCCTGGAGTTCGGGACAGTCCTACGAGCAGTACTTC.

This chain connects TRBV30 to TRBJ2-1; the match to TRBD2 covers 11 bases. J was trimmed by 4 bases and V by 0 bases; bases with no gene match: 5. The CDR3 is 16 residues long. The germline V gene encodes CDR1 GTSNPN and CDR2 SVGIG (reference sequence). CDR3 region: CAWSVGLADLYNEQFF. CDR3 nucleotides: TGTGCCTGGAGTGTGGGACTAGCGGACTTGTACAATGAGCAGTTCTTC.